This TCR beta chain was captured in a study of blood T cell repertoires in COVID-19. About the study: Samples representing acute and convalescent COVID-19 were sourced from the United States, Italy and Spain. In each case, the material was cDNA or gDNA derived from T cells, B-cell-depleted T cells, or PBMCs.

Germline assignment: CDR1 MNHEY and CDR2 SVGAGI. CDR3 length: 15 residues. Deletions cut 2 bases from V and 6 bases from J, with 16 bases between. Per the original data handling: Using reference gene primer amplification, nucleated cell counts were estimated. Assay: immunoSEQ multiplex PCR; the TCRdb copy retains only in-frame clones and omits some. D and trimming were read from the DNA, whereas the V and J calls and clone size are those reported in that table. Among 100,000 or so clones listed, over 80% were seen once. This receptor was obtained from a woman in her forties or fifties in a cohort sampled during active COVID-19. The gene calls are TRBV6-5 and TRBJ1-1, with D perhaps TRBD1 (6 bases). The sequencing input was peripheral blood. The DNA for the CDR3 is TGTGCCAGCAGTTACAGCGGGGGGCAGGTATCTGAAGCTTTCTTT. Translation gives CASSYSGGQVSEAFF.